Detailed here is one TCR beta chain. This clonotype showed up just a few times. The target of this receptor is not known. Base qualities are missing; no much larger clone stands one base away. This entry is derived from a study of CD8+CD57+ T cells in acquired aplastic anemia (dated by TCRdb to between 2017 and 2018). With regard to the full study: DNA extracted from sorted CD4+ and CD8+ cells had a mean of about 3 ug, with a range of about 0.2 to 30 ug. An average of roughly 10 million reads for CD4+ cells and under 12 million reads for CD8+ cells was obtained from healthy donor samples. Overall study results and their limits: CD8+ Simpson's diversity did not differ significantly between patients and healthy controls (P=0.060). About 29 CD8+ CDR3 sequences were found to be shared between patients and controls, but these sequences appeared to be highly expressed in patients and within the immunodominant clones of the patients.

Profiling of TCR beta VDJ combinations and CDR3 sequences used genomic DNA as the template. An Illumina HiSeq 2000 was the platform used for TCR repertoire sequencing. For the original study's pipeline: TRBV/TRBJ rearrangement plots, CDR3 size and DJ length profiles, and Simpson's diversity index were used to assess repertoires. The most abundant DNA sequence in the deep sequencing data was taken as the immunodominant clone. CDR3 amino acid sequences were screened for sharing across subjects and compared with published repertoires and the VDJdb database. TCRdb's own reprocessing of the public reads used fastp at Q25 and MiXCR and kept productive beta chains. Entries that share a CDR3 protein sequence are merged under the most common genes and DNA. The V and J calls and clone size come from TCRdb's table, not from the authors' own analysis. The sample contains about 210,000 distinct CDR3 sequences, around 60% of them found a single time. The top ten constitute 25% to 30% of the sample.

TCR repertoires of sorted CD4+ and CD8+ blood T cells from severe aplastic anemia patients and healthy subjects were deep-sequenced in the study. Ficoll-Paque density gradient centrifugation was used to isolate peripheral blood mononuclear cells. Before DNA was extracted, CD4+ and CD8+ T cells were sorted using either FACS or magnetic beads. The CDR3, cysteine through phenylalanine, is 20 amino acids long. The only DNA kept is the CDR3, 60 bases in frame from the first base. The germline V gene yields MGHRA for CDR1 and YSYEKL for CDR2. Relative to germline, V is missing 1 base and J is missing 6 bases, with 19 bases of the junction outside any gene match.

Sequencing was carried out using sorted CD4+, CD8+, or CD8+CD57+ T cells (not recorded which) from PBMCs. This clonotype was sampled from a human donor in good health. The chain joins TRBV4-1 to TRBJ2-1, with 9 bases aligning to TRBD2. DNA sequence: TGCGCCAGCAGCCAAGTTCGGTCTAGCGGGGCGCGGGCCCCTCTCAATGAGCAGTTCTTC. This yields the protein CASSQVRSSGARAPLNEQFF.